The present entry profiles one T cell receptor beta chain with its context. The sample holds other DNA sequences that translate to the same CDR3. Repertoires were generated with immunoSEQ multiplex PCR, while TCRdb's copy carries only in-frame clones and drops some. The data contain approximately 250,000 clones, roughly 88% of them singletons. Germline V gene data show CDR1 as ENHRY and CDR2 as SYGVKD. J was trimmed by 0 bases and V by 4 bases; bases with no gene match: 0. This CDR3 region has 14 residues. Participants had their cohort set by participant-reported clinical history. The sample is drawn from a study of blood T cell repertoires in COVID-19. Study details: Material from acute and convalescent COVID-19 was sourced from the United States, Italy and Spain.

The specimen sequenced was PBMCs or T cells enriched from blood (not recorded which). The chain has TRBV10-3 and TRBJ1-3, with TRBD1 identical over 7 bases. The sequence derives from a woman aged 40 to 49 with acute COVID-19. CDR3 sequence: CAISGTGSGNTIYF. The CDR3 DNA sequence: TGTGCCATCAGTGGGACAGGCTCTGGAAACACCATATATTTT.